The clone carrying this T cell receptor (beta chain) was counted many times. These data originate in a study of regulatory T cells in long-lasting Graves disease. The V end lost 6 bases, the J end lost 0 bases, and 24 bases lay between the germline ends. Germline CDR1 and CDR2: MDHEN and SYDVKM. This CDR3 has 18 amino acids. Construction of TCR beta libraries relied on iRepertoire HTBI primers and on Arm-PCR targeting CDR3 regions. Original processing methods: Identification of gene segments yielded 60 to 80 TRBV and more than eleven TRBJ across samples. MiXCR, run by TCRdb on the multiplex PCR reads, gives a single entry per CDR3 protein. The V and J calls shown here were made by TCRdb, not taken from the authors' results. The profile covers 300,000 to 450,000 distinct CDR3 sequences, with less than 20% appearing a single time and approximately 21% taken by the ten largest. Time point of the sample: newly diagnosed GD, antithyroid drugs for less than 3 months. RNA from PBMCs was the source of the TCR library. Clinicians diagnosed Graves' disease using American Thyroid Association guidelines.

The source is a female donor with Graves disease. The V and J genes are TRBV28 and TRBJ2-7, with D perhaps TRBD1 (6 bases). Specimen: peripheral blood mononuclear cells (PBMCs), collected at new diagnosis, from a patient treated with antithyroid drugs. The CDR3 DNA reads as TGTGCCAGCAGCCAACATTTAAACAGGGTTCTTGGCTCCTACGAGCAGTACTTC. It is translated as CASSQHLNRVLGSYEQYF.